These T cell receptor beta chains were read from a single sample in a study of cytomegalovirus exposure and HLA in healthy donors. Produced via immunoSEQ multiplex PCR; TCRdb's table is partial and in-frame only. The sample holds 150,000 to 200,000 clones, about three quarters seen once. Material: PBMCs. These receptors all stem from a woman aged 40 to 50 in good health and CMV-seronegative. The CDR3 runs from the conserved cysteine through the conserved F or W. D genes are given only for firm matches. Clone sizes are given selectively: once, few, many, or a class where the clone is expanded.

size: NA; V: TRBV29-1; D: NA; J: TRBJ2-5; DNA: TGCAGCGGAGGGCTCGTCCCCGGGGGAGAGACCCAGTACTTC; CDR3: CSGGLVPGGETQYF
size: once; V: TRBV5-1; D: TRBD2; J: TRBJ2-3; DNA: TGCGCCAGCAGCTCCCTCGTATTAGCGGGAGGGGGCACAGATACGCAGTATTTT; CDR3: CASSSLVLAGGGTDTQYF
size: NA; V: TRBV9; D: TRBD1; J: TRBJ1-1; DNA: TGTGCCAGCAGCGCCAGGGACAGGAACACTGAAGCTTTCTTT; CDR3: CASSARDRNTEAFF
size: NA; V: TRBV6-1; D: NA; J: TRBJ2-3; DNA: TGTGCCAGCAGTGCCCTCAGTAGCATAGAAACAGATACGCAGTATTTT; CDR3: CASSALSSIETDTQYF
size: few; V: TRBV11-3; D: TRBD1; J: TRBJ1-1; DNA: TGTGCCAGCAGCTTAGCCGACAGGGTTATGAACACTGAAGCTTTCTTT; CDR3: CASSLADRVMNTEAFF
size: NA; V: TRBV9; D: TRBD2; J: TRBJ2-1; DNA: TGTGCCAGCAGCGTAGGGGGTAGCGGGAGCGATGAGCAGTTCTTC; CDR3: CASSVGGSGSDEQFF
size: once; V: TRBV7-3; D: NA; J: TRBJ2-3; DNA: TGTGCCAGCAGCTTAAACGGCGGTACCACAGATACGCAGTATTTT; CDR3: CASSLNGGTTDTQYF
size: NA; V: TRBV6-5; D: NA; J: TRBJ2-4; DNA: TGTGCCAGCAGTCGGGCCAAGGGGAAAAACATTCAGTACTTC; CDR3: CASSRAKGKNIQYF
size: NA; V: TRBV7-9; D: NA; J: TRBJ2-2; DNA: TGTGCCAACGGGAACACCGGGGAGCTGTTTTTT; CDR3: CANGNTGELFF
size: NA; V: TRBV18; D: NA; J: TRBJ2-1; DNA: TGTGCCAGCTCACCACCGGGCAGTAATTCCTACAATGAGCAGTTCTTC; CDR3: CASSPPGSNSYNEQFF
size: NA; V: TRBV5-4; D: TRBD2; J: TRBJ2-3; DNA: TGTGCCAGCAGCGATCCTAGCGGTTCGCGAGATACGCAGTATTTT; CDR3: CASSDPSGSRDTQYF
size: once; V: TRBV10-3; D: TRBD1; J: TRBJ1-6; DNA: TGTGCCATCAGTGAGCTCGCAGAGGGGGCGGGTCGGAATTCACCCCTCCACTTT; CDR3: CAISELAEGAGRNSPLHF
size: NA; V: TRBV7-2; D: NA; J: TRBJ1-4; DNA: TGTGCCAGCAGCTTACGCACAGGCACTAATGAAAAACTGTTTTTT; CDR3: CASSLRTGTNEKLFF
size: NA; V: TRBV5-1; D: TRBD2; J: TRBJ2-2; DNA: TGCGCCAGCAGCTTGGAAACTAGCGGGAGTTATGCCGGGGAGCTGTTTTTT; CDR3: CASSLETSGSYAGELFF
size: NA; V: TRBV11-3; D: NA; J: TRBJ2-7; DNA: TGTGCCAGCAGCTCGTCGGACGAGCAGTACTTC; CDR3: CASSSSDEQYF
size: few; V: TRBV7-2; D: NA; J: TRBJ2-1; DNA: TGTGCCAGCAGCTTTGGTCCGAGCTCCTACAATGAGCAGTTCTTC; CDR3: CASSFGPSSYNEQFF
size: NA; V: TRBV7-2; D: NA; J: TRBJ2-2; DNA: TGTGCCAGCAGCTGGAGGGCGGCAGAACGGAACACCGGGGAGCTGTTTTTT; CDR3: CASSWRAAERNTGELFF
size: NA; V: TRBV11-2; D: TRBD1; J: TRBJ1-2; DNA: TGTGCCAGCAGCTTAGATCAGGGGGCAGGAGGCTACACCTTC; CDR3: CASSLDQGAGGYTF
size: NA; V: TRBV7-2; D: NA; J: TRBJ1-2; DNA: TGTGCCAGCAGCTTACCAGGGCCTAACTATGGCTACACCTTC; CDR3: CASSLPGPNYGYTF
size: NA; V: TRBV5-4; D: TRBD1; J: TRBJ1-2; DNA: TGTGCCAGCAGCATACAGGGGATACTTAACTATGGCTACACCTTC; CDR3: CASSIQGILNYGYTF
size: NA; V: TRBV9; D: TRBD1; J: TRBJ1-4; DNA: TGTGCCAGCACCAGACGAGGGGGCGAAAAACTGTTTTTT; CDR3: CASTRRGGEKLFF
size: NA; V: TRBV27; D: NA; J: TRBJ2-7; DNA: TGTGCCAGCAGCCCACCCGTGGGAGGGGGACGGTACGAGCAGTACTTC; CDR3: CASSPPVGGGRYEQYF
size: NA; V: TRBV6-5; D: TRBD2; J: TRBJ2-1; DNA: TGTGCCAGCAGTTACGGCGGGACTAGGACGTTCTTC; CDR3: CASSYGGTRTFF
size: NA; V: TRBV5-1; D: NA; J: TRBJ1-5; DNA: TGCGCCAGCAGCTGGGGGGGGTTTGGTCAGCCCCAGCATTTT; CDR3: CASSWGGFGQPQHF
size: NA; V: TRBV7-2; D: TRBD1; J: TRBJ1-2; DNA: TGTGCCAGCAGCTATGGACAGGCCGCACGCTATGGCTACACCTTC; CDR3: CASSYGQAARYGYTF
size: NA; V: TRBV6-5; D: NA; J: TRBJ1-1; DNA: TGTGCCAGCAGCGGGACACCTAACACTGAAGCTTTCTTT; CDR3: CASSGTPNTEAFF
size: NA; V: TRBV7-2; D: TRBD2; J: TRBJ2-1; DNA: TGTGCCAGCAGCTGGGGGGGATCCTACAATGAGCAGTTCTTC; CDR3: CASSWGGSYNEQFF
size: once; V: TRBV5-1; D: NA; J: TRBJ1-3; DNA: TGCGCCAGCAGTGAAGGGGTCTCTGGAAACACCATATATTTT; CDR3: CASSEGVSGNTIYF
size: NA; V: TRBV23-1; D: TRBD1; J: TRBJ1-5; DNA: TGCGCCAGCAGTCCGGGACAGGATAGCAATCAGCCCCAGCATTTT; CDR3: CASSPGQDSNQPQHF
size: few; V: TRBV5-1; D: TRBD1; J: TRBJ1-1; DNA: TGCGCCAGCAGCGAAGGGACAGGGATCGGGGACACTGAAGCTTTCTTT; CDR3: CASSEGTGIGDTEAFF
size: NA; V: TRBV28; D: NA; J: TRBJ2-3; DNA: TGTGCCAGCAGACCCGGCGGGCCGGAGGATACGCAGTATTTT; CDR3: CASRPGGPEDTQYF
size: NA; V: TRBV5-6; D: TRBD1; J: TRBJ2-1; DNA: TGTGCCAGCAGCAAGGACAGGGTCTACAATGAGCAGTTCTTC; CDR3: CASSKDRVYNEQFF
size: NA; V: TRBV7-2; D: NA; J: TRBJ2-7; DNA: TGTGCCAGCAGACAAGGCGTGGGAGGCGCCTACGAGCAGTACTTC; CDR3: CASRQGVGGAYEQYF
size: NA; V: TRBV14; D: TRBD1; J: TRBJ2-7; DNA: TGTGCCAGCAGCTCTGGACAGGTCGCCTACGAGCAGTACTTC; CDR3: CASSSGQVAYEQYF
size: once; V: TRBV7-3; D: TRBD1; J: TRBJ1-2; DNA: TGTGCCAGCAGCTATACAGGGGCCTATGGCTACACCTTC; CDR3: CASSYTGAYGYTF
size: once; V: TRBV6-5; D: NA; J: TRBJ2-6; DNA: TGTGCCAGCAGTTACGAAGCGAGCTCTGGGGCCAACGTCCTGACTTTC; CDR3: CASSYEASSGANVLTF
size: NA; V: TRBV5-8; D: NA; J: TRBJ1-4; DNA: TGTGCCAGCAGCTTAGTACAGGCCTCCGGAAAACTGTTTTTT; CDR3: CASSLVQASGKLFF
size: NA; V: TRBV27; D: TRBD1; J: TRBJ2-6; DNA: TGTGCCAGTGGCGGTGCCAGGGGGAAATCTGGGGCCAACGTCCTGACTTTC; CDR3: CASGGARGKSGANVLTF
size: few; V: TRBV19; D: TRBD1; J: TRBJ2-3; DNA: TGTGCCAGTAAAAACAGGGGGCTGGTAGATACGCAGTATTTT; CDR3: CASKNRGLVDTQYF
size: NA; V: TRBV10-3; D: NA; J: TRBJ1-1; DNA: TGTGCCATCAGTGGCGGCCGGGACACTGAAGCTTTCTTT; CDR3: CAISGGRDTEAFF